Below, 9 T cell receptor beta chains from the same sample are listed, as sequenced in a study of blood T cell repertoires in COVID-19. Produced via immunoSEQ multiplex PCR; TCRdb's table is partial and in-frame only. The table has some 56,000 clones, roughly nine tenths seen once. Material: peripheral blood. The receptor set was obtained from an older woman with COVID-19, enrolled during active disease.

The J gene is TRBJ1-2, the V gene TRBV4-3; no reliable D call. Germline V gene lookup returns CDR1 LGHNA and CDR2 YSLEER. The V end lost 1 base, the J end lost 6 bases, and 9 bases lay between the germline ends. CDR3 length equals 13 residues. CDR3 sequence (DNA): TGCGCCAGCAGCCAAGGCTTCATAGATGGCTACACCTTC. Translating it yields CASSQGFIDGYTF.

V is TRBV7-9 and J is TRBJ1-2; D gene ambiguous. This CDR3 spans 15 amino acids. Trimming removed 5 bases from V and 8 bases from J, with 21 bases in between. Germline CDR1 reads SEHNR; CDR2 reads FQNEAQ (reference sequence). Here the CDR3 DNA reads TGTGCCAGCAGCCTAACGACGGGAAGGCTGAGGGGCTACACCTTC. It yields the protein CASSLTTGRLRGYTF.

The sample holds one count of this clone. This rearrangement joins TRBV7-9 to TRBJ2-2; possible D gene TRBD1, 5 bases. V was cut by 4 bases and J by 9 bases, with 12 bases left in between. Germline V gives CDR1 SEHNR, CDR2 FQNEAQ (reference sequence). The CDR3 extends over 13 amino acids. Written as DNA, the CDR3 is TGTGCCAGCAGCTCGACAGATCCCCGGGAGCTGTTTTTT. Its translation is CASSSTDPRELFF. The full variable domain, its missing parts supplied by reference TRBV7-9 and TRBJ2-2, is DTGVSQNPRHKITKRGQNVTFRCDPISEHNRLYWYRQTLGQGPEFLTYFQNEAQLEKSRLLSDRFSAERPKGSFSTLEIQRTEQGDSAMYLCASSSTDPRELFFGEGSRLTVL.

The V gene is TRBV6-5, the J gene TRBJ1-1; 7 bases are a match to TRBD1. The germline gives CDR1 MNHEY, CDR2 SVGAGI. CDR3 size: 13 residues. V was pared by 7 bases and J by 7 bases, with 9 bases of the junction left unmatched. The CDR3 is CASTLQGLSEAFF. CDR3 nucleotides: TGTGCCAGCACCCTACAGGGGCTGAGTGAAGCTTTCTTT.

The chain recombines TRBV19 with TRBJ2-1, with TRBD2 identical over 12 bases. Losses at the gene ends were 1 base for V and 8 bases for J; bases not matched to a gene: 3. The germline V gene has CDR1 LNHDA and CDR2 SQIVND (reference sequence). This CDR3 contains 15 residues. This CDR3 reads CASSIASGRADEQFF. In nucleotides, the CDR3 is TGTGCCAGTAGTATAGCTAGCGGGAGGGCCGATGAGCAGTTCTTC. Supplemented by reference TRBV19 and TRBJ2-1, the full variable domain reads DGGITQSPKYLFRKEGQNVTLSCEQNLNHDAMYWYRQDPGQGLRLIYYSQIVNDFQKGDIAEGYSVSREKKESFPLTVTSAQKNPTAFYLCASSIASGRADEQFFGPGTRLTVL.

The chain links TRBV7-2 to TRBJ2-5, with D unclear. The V end was cut by 5 bases, the J end by 1 base, with 17 bases between. Germline V lookup: CDR1 SGHTA, CDR2 FQGNSA. The CDR3 consists of 16 residues. The DNA of the CDR3 is TGTGCCAGCAGCCTCCCCCCCAGTCTGGCCCAAGAGACCCAGTACTTC. Residues: CASSLPPSLAQETQYF.

The J gene is TRBJ2-1, the V gene TRBV6-5; TRBD2 agrees at 14 bases. This CDR3 is 16 amino acids long. Per germline, CDR1 MNHEY and CDR2 SVGAGI. J gave up 5 bases and V 2 bases, and 2 bases lay outside the gene matches. For the CDR3, the DNA is TGTGCCAGCAGTTACCAGGGACTAGCGGGAGACAATGAGCAGTTCTTC. Protein sequence: CASSYQGLAGDNEQFF.

The rearrangement joins TRBV12-3 or TRBV12-4 to TRBJ2-7; D may be TRBD2 (6 bases). Trimming removed 6 bases from V and 7 bases from J, with 13 bases in between. The CDR3 has 12 residues. In DNA, the CDR3 is TGTGCCAGCAGCTTGAACGCGGGGGAGCAGTACTTC. Its translation is CASSLNAGEQYF.

The genes are TRBV11-2 and TRBJ1-1; possibly TRBD1 for D (6 bases). Per the germline V gene, CDR1 is SGHAT and CDR2 is FQNNGV. The CDR3 consists of 14 residues. The germline V and J ends were trimmed by 2 bases and 1 base, with 8 bases remaining between them. The CDR3 DNA follows: TGTGCCAGCAGCTTACAGGGACAGAACACTGAAGCTTTCTTT. This encodes CASSLQGQNTEAFF.